This T cell receptor beta chain is from a study of human T cells and chemical hapten exposure. Study summary: Patch tests put 0.01% DPC on the upper back, read at 6 days.

The sample holds a few counts of this clonotype. Its antigen is not known. Findings and caveats of the study: Sensitizing with DPC caused no change in TCRs above 1 in 1000 frequency.

The time point: pre-sensitization, week 0. Specified treatment: therapeutic diphenylcyclopropenone sensitization with weekly scalp DPC. Total RNA came from unfractionated whole blood. The library tagged individual cDNA molecules with unique molecular identifiers. Via MiXCR, TCRdb re-called the RACE reads, giving one row per CDR3 protein. This sample carries around 260,000 distinct CDR3 sequences, approximately 8.6% of them seen once, and the ten largest clones take 2.3%. The V and J ends lost 5 bases and 5 bases respectively, with 16 bases between them. CDR3 length: 15 residues. Germline lookup yields CDR1 MNHEY and CDR2 SVGEGT.

The source material was whole blood, sampled in connection with sensitization to the hapten diphenylcyclopropenone (DPC). This rearrangement joins TRBV6-2 or TRBV6-3 to TRBJ2-1; D is undetermined. This TCR derives from a woman between 40 and 55 years old with alopecia areata. Some clones in this sample may be carry-over from other donors' samples. CDR3 in DNA: TGTGCCAGCAGTCGAACCCCCCTGATACACAATGAGCAGTTCTTC. Translated: CASSRTPLIHNEQFF.